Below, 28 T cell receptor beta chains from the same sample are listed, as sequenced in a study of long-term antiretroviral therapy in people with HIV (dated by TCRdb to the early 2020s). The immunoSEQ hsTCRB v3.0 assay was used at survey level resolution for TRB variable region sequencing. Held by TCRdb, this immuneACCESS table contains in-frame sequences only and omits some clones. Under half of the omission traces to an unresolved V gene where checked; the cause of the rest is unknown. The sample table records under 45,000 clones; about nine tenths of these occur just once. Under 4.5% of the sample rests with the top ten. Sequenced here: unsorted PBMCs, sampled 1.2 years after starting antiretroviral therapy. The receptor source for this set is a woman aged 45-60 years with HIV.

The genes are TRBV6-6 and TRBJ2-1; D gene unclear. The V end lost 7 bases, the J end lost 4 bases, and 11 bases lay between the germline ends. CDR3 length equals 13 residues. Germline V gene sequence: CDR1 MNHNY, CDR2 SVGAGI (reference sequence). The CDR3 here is CASTFLGYNEQFF. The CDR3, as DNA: TGTGCCAGCACCTTCCTTGGGTACAATGAGCAGTTCTTC.

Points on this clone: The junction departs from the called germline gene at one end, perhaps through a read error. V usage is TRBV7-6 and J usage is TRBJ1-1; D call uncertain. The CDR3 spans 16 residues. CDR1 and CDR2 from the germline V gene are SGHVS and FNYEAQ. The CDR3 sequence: CASSLASGEGNTEAFF. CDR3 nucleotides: TGTGCCAGCAGCCTAGCGTCCGGGGAGGGGAACACTGAAGCTTTCTTT.

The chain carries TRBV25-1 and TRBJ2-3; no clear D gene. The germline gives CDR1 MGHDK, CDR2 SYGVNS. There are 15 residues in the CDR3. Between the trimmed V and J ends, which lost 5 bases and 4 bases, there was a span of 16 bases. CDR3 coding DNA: TGTGCCAGCAGTTTTGGTGGACCCCTGGCAGATACGCAGTATTTT. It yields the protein CASSFGGPLADTQYF.

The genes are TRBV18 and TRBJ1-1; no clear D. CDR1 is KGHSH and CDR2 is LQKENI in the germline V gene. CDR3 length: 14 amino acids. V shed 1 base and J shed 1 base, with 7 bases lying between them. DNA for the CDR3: TGTGCCAGCTCACCACAAGCAAGGAACACTGAAGCTTTCTTT. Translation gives CASSPQARNTEAFF. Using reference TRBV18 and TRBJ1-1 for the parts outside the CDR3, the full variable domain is NAGVMQNPRHLVRRRGQEARLRCSPMKGHSHVYWYRQLPEEGLKFMVYLQKENIIDESGMPKERFSAEFPKEGPSILRIQQVVRGDSAAYFCASSPQARNTEAFFGQGTRLTVV.

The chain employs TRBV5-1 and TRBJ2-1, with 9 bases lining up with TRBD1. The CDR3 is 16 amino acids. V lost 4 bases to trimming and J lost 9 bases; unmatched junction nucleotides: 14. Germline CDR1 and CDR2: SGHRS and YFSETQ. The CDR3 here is CASSPFSGQGFGEQFF. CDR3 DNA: TGCGCCAGCAGCCCTTTCTCGGGACAGGGCTTCGGTGAGCAGTTCTTC.

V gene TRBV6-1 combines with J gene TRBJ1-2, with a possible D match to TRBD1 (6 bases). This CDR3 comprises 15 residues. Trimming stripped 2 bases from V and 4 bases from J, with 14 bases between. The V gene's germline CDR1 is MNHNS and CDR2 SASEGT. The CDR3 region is CASSERRTESYGYTF. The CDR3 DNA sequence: TGTGCCAGCAGTGAAAGGCGGACAGAGAGCTATGGCTACACCTTC.

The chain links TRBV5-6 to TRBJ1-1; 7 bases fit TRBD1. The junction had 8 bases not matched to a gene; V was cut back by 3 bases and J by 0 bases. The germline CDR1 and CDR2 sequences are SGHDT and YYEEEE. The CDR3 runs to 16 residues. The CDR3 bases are TGTGCCAGCAGCTCAAGGTGGGACAGCATGAACACTGAAGCTTTCTTT. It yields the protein CASSSRWDSMNTEAFF.

The CDR3: CASSSSGESSYNEQFF. The DNA for the CDR3 is TGTGCCAGCAGTTCTAGCGGGGAGAGCTCCTACAATGAGCAGTTCTTC. The chain employs TRBV13 and TRBJ2-1; 9 nucleotides align to TRBD2. V was pared by 6 bases and J by 0 bases, with 6 bases of the junction left unmatched. The germline CDR1 and CDR2 sequences are PRHDT and FYEKMQ (reference sequence). The CDR3 has 16 amino acids.

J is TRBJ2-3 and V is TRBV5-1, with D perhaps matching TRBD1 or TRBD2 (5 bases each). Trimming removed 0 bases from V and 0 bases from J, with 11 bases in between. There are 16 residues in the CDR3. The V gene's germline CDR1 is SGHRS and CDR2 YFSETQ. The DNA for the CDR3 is TGCGCCAGCAGCTTGGAGGGGACCACTAGCACAGATACGCAGTATTTT. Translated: CASSLEGTTSTDTQYF.

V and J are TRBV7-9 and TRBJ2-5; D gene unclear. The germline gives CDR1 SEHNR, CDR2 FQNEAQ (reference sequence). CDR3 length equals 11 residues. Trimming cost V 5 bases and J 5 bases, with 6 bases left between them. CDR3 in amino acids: CASSRLETQYF. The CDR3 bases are TGTGCCAGCAGCCGGTTGGAGACCCAGTACTTC.

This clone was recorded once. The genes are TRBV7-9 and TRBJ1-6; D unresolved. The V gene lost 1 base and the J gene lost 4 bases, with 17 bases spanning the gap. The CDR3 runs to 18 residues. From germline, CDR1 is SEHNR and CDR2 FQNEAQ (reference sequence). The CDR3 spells CASSLDGIGSTYNSPLHF. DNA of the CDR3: TGTGCCAGCAGCTTAGACGGTATCGGTTCCACGTATAATTCACCCCTCCACTTT.

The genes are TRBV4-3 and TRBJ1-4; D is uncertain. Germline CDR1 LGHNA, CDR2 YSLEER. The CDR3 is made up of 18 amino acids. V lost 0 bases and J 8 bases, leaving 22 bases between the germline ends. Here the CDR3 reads CASSQDYFVLRPIEKLFF. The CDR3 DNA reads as TGCGCCAGCAGCCAAGATTATTTTGTGTTAAGGCCGATCGAAAAACTGTTTTTT.

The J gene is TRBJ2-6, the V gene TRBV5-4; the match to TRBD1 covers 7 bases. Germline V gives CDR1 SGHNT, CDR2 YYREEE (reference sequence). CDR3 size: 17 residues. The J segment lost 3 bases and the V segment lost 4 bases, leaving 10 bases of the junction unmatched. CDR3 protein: CASSTGTAQGGANVLTF. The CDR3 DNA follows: TGTGCCAGCAGCACCGGGACAGCCCAGGGTGGGGCCAACGTCCTGACTTTC.

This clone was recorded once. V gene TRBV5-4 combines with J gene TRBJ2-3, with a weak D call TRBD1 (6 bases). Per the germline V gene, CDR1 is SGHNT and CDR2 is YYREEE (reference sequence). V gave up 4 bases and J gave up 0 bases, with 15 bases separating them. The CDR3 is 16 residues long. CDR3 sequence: CASSTGQIPSTDTQYF. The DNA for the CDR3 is TGTGCCAGCAGCACCGGACAGATTCCTAGCACAGATACGCAGTATTTT.

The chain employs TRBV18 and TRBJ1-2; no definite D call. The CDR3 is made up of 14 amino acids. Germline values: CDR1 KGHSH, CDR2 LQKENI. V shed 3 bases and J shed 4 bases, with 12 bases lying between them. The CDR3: CASSPVSLRYGYTF. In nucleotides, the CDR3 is TGTGCCAGCTCACCGGTCAGCCTGCGCTATGGCTACACCTTC. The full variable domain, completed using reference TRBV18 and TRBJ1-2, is NAGVMQNPRHLVRRRGQEARLRCSPMKGHSHVYWYRQLPEEGLKFMVYLQKENIIDESGMPKERFSAEFPKEGPSILRIQQVVRGDSAAYFCASSPVSLRYGYTFGSGTRLTVV.

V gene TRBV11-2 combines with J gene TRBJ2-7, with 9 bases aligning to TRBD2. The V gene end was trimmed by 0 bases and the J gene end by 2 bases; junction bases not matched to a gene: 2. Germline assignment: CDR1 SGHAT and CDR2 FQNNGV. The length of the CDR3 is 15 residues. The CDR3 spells CASSLEASGAYEQYF. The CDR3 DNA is TGTGCCAGCAGCTTAGAGGCTAGCGGGGCCTACGAGCAGTACTTC.

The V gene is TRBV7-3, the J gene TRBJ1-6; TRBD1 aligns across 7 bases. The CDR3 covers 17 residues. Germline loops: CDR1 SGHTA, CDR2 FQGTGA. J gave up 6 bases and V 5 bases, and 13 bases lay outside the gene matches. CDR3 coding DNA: TGTGCCAGCAGCGCGAACCCGGCGGGACAGATTAATTCACCCCTCCACTTT. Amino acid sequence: CASSANPAGQINSPLHF.

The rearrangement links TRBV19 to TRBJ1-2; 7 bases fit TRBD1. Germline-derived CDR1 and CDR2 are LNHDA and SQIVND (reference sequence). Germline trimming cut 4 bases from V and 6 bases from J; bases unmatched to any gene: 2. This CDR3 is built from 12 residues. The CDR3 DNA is TGTGCCAGTAGTACCCAGGGGGATGGCTACACCTTC. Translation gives CASSTQGDGYTF.

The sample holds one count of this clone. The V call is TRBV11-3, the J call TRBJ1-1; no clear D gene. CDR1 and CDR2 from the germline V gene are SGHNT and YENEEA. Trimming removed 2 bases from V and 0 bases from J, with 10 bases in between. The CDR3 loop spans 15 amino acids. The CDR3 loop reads CASSLLAGLNTEAFF. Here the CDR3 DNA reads TGTGCCAGCAGCTTATTAGCAGGTTTGAACACTGAAGCTTTCTTT.

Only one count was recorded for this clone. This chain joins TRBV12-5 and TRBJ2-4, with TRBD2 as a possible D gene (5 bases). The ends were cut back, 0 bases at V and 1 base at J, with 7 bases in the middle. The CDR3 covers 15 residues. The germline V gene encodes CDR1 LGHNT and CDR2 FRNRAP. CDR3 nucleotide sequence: TGTGCTAGTGGTTTGGTACTAGAGGCCAAAAACATTCAGTACTTC. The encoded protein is CASGLVLEAKNIQYF. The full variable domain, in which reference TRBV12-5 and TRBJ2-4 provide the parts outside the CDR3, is DARVTQTPRHKVTEMGQEVTMRCQPILGHNTVFWYRQTMMQGLELLAYFRNRAPLDDSGMPKDRFSAEMPDATLATLKIQPSEPRDSAVYFCASGLVLEAKNIQYFGAGTRLSVL.

The CDR3 region is CASSLGPTTDTQYF. In DNA, the CDR3 is TGTGCCAGCAGCCTCGGACCGACCACAGATACGCAGTATTTT. The gene calls are TRBV5-6 and TRBJ2-3; D gene ambiguous. The CDR3 is 14 amino acids. V lost 4 bases and J 2 bases, leaving 11 bases between the germline ends. In germline, CDR1 is SGHDT, CDR2 YYEEEE. The variable domain in full, with the rest retrieved from reference TRBV5-6 and TRBJ2-3, is DAGVTQSPTHLIKTRGQQVTLRCSPKSGHDTVSWYQQALGQGPQFIFQYYEEEERQRGNFPDRFSGHQFPNYSSELNVNALLLGDSALYLCASSLGPTTDTQYFGPGTRLTVL.

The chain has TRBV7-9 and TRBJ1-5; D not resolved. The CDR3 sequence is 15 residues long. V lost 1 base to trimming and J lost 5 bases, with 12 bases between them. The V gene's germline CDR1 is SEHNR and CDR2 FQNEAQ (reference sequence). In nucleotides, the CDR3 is TGTGCCAGCAGCTTAGTCGGTACCCGAGATCAGCCCCAGCATTTT. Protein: CASSLVGTRDQPQHF.

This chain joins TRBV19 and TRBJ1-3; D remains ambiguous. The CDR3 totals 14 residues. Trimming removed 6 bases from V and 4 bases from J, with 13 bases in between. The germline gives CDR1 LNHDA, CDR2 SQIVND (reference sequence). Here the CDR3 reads CASRLGISGNTIYF. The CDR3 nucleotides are TGTGCCAGTAGACTGGGGATATCCGGAAACACCATATATTTT.

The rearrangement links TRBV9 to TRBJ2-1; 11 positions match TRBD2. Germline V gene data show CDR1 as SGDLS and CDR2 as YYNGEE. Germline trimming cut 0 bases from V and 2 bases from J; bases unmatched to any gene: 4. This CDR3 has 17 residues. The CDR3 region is CASSVVPTSGTYNEQFF. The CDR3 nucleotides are TGTGCCAGCAGCGTAGTCCCGACTAGCGGGACCTACAATGAGCAGTTCTTC.

The CDR3 protein is CASMDRVIVTEAFF. The CDR3 DNA reads as TGTGCCAGTATGGACAGGGTGATTGTGACTGAAGCTTTCTTT. The chain couples TRBV19 to TRBJ1-1; 8 nucleotides line up with TRBD1. Germline V CDR1 and CDR2: LNHDA, SQIVND (reference sequence). The ends lost 7 bases at V and 5 bases at J; junction bases unmatched: 9. This CDR3 spans 14 amino acids.

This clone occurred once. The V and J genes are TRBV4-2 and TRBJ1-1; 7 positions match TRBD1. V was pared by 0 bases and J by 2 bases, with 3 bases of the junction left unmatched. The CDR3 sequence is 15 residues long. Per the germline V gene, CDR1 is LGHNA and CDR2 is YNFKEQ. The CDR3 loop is CASSQEEGANTEAFF. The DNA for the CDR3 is TGTGCCAGCAGCCAAGAGGAGGGGGCAAACACTGAAGCTTTCTTT.

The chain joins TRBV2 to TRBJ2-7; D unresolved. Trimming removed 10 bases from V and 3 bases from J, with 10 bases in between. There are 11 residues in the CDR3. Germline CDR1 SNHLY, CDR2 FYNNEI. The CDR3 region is CATRYDYEQYF. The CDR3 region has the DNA TGTGCCACCCGCTACGACTACGAGCAGTACTTC. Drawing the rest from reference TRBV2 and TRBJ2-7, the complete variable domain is EPEVTQTPSHQVTQMGQEVILRCVPISNHLYFYWYRQILGQKVEFLVSFYNNEISEKSEIFDDQFSVERPDGSNFTLKIRSTKLEDSAMYFCATRYDYEQYFGPGTRLTVT.

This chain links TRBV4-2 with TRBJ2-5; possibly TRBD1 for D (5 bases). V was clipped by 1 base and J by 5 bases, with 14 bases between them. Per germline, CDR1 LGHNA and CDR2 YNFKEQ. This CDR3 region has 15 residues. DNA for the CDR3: TGTGCCAGCAGCCAAGTGGCAGGGTTTGGGGAGACCCAGTACTTC. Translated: CASSQVAGFGETQYF.